What follows are 19 T cell receptor beta chains derived from one specimen sequenced in a study of patients and donors after allogeneic stem cell transplantation. TCRdb redid the calling of the RT-PCR reads with MiXCR, one entry per CDR3 protein. The data hold 920,000 or so distinct CDR3 sequences, with approximately 19% observed a single time. The sample comprised blood, either unsorted or a sorted T cell fraction (not recorded which). These receptors were collected from a human donor who was either an allogeneic HSCT recipient or a stem cell or donor lymphocyte infusion donor (not recorded which). It is not recorded whose cells these are; they may come from a transplant donor.

The sample holds a few counts of this clonotype. V gene TRBV7-2 combines with J gene TRBJ2-1, with D perhaps assigned TRBD1 or TRBD2 (5 bases each). Trimming took 3 bases from V and 9 from J, leaving 12 bases between them. Germline V CDR1 and CDR2: SGHTA, FQGNSA. The CDR3 runs 13 residues. In nucleotides, the CDR3 is TGTGCCAGCAGCTTCCGAAAGGGGACTGAGCAGTTCTTC. This gives the protein CASSFRKGTEQFF.

The genes are TRBV7-9 and TRBJ2-1; D may correspond to TRBD1 or TRBD2 (5 bases each). This CDR3 is built from 15 residues. Trimming pared 2 bases from V and 6 bases from J, leaving 14 bases between. Germline V gives CDR1 SEHNR, CDR2 FQNEAQ (reference sequence). The CDR3 DNA is TGTGCCAGCAGCTTAACCAGGGAGAATAGCAATGAGCAGTTCTTC. Residues: CASSLTRENSNEQFF.

This clonotype came up a few times. The rearrangement joins TRBV13 to TRBJ2-2; D is undetermined. The V end was cut by 1 base, the J end by 7 bases, with 22 bases between. This CDR3 contains 18 residues. Germline V gene sequence: CDR1 PRHDT, CDR2 FYEKMQ (reference sequence). The CDR3 region is CASSLEPAPSLDYGELFF. The CDR3 DNA sequence: TGTGCCAGCAGCTTAGAGCCAGCACCGTCCTTGGATTACGGGGAGCTGTTTTTT.

The table lists this clonotype with a few counts. The J gene is TRBJ1-1, the V gene TRBV7-3; D might be TRBD1 (6 bases). Germline values: CDR1 SGHTA, CDR2 FQGTGA. The CDR3 length is 15 residues. V lost 4 bases and J 4 bases, leaving 16 bases between the germline ends. The DNA of the CDR3 is TGTGCCAGCAGCTCGGGGGAGGGCAGGGGCACTGAAGCTTTCTTT. Amino acids: CASSSGEGRGTEAFF.

This chain joins TRBV7-9 and TRBJ2-1; D remains ambiguous. Germline CDR1 is SEHNR and CDR2 is FQNEAQ (reference sequence). V was pared by 1 base and J by 10 bases, with 8 bases between. This CDR3 is 12 amino acids long. CDR3 loop: CASSLGGKEQFF. CDR3 nucleotides: TGTGCCAGCAGCTTAGGGGGTAAGGAGCAGTTCTTC.

The rearrangement links TRBV20-1 to TRBJ2-1; 15 bases line up with TRBD2. In germline, CDR1 is DFQATT, CDR2 SNEGSKA (reference sequence). CDR3 size: 16 residues. V was pared by 5 bases and J by 2 bases, with 4 bases of the junction left unmatched. The CDR3 protein is CSARTSGRAPYNEQFF. CDR3 nucleotide sequence: TGCAGTGCTCGGACTAGCGGGAGGGCGCCCTACAATGAGCAGTTCTTC.

The chain recombines TRBV11-3 with TRBJ2-5, with 7 positions matching TRBD2. This CDR3 comprises 17 residues. CDR1 is SGHNT and CDR2 is YENEEA in the germline V gene. The J segment lost 2 bases and the V segment lost 6 bases, leaving 15 bases of the junction unmatched. CDR3 loop: CASRPPPSSGKQETQYF. DNA for the CDR3: TGTGCCAGCAGGCCACCCCCGTCAAGCGGGAAACAAGAGACCCAGTACTTC.

V is TRBV7-6 and J is TRBJ2-1; no clear D gene. The V end was cut by 6 bases, the J end by 0 bases, with 12 bases between. CDR3 length: 15 residues. Germline V lookup: CDR1 SGHVS, CDR2 FNYEAQ. This chain's CDR3 is CASSSQANSYNEQFF. CDR3 DNA: TGTGCCAGCAGTTCCCAGGCCAACTCCTACAATGAGCAGTTCTTC.

This clonotype has more than one count but fewer than ten. For the CDR3, the DNA is TGTGCCAGCAGCCAACGAACCCCTTTTAGGTCCTACAATGAGCAGTTCTTC. Translating gives CASSQRTPFRSYNEQFF. The chain couples TRBV3-1 to TRBJ2-1; D gene unclear. The V and J ends lost 2 bases and 1 base respectively, with 15 bases between them. Germline assignment: CDR1 LGHDT and CDR2 YNNKEL (reference sequence). The CDR3 sequence is 17 residues long.

The J gene is TRBJ1-5, the V gene TRBV12-3 or TRBV12-4; no clear D gene. Trimming stripped 2 bases from V and 0 bases from J, with 5 bases between. This CDR3 has 14 residues. The CDR3 DNA follows: TGTGCCAGCAGTTTACACTATAGCAATCAGCCCCAGCATTTT. It translates to CASSLHYSNQPQHF.

The rearrangement links TRBV7-3 to TRBJ1-4; no definite D call. The V gene lost 5 bases and the J gene lost 5 bases, with 9 bases spanning the gap. CDR1 and CDR2 (germline): SGHTA, FQGTGA. This CDR3 has 13 amino acids. The chain's CDR3 is CASSAEINEKLFF. The CDR3 region has the DNA TGTGCCAGCAGCGCCGAGATAAATGAAAAACTGTTTTTT.

The rearrangement uses TRBV27 and TRBJ2-7, with 7 bases lining up with TRBD1. The CDR3 has 16 amino acids. J lost 2 bases, V lost 5 bases, and 12 bases had no gene match. From germline, CDR1 is MNHEY and CDR2 SMNVEV (reference sequence). The CDR3 is CASSPYPGTATYEQYF. CDR3 in DNA: TGTGCCAGCAGTCCTTACCCCGGGACAGCAACCTACGAGCAGTACTTC.

This clonotype has just a few counts. This chain joins TRBV3-1 and TRBJ2-4; the D gene is possibly TRBD1 (5 bases). This CDR3 spans 14 amino acids. Germline V gene lookup returns CDR1 LGHDT and CDR2 YNNKEL (reference sequence). Trimming stripped 5 bases from V and 3 bases from J, with 11 bases between. The CDR3 region is CASSDRSGKNIQYF. In nucleotides, the CDR3 is TGTGCCAGCAGCGACAGATCGGGCAAAAACATTCAGTACTTC.

The chain employs TRBV12-3 or TRBV12-4 and TRBJ1-5, with 7 nucleotides matching TRBD1. The V gene end was trimmed by 5 bases and the J gene end by 6 bases; junction bases not matched to a gene: 10. This CDR3 has 15 amino acids. In nucleotides, the CDR3 is TGTGCCAGCAGTCCCCACAGGGGCGCGGGTCAGCCCCAGCATTTT. Translating gives CASSPHRGAGQPQHF.

This clonotype has only a few counts. The chain carries TRBV5-1 and TRBJ2-7, with D perhaps assigned TRBD1 or TRBD2 (6 bases each). Germline V gene sequence: CDR1 SGHRS, CDR2 YFSETQ. The ends were cut back, 4 bases at V and 3 bases at J, with 11 bases in the middle. This CDR3 is built from 13 residues. The CDR3 is CASSSGGLYEQYF. The CDR3, as DNA: TGCGCCAGCAGCAGTGGGGGGCTCTACGAGCAGTACTTC.

The J gene is TRBJ2-1, the V gene TRBV7-9; D not certain. CDR1 is SEHNR and CDR2 is FQNEAQ in the germline V gene (reference sequence). The ends were cut back, 0 bases at V and 3 bases at J, with 9 bases in the middle. The CDR3 is 15 amino acids. The CDR3 coding sequence is TGTGCCAGCAGCTTAGCAGCCATCTTCTACAATGAGCAGTTCTTC. Translating gives CASSLAAIFYNEQFF.

Note on this clonotype: This may be a read error, as it is one base from a much larger clone. The V call is TRBV7-3, the J call TRBJ2-7; 12 positions agree with TRBD2. Trimming took 3 bases from V and 5 from J; bases not matched to a gene: 2. CDR3 length: 14 residues. Germline V gene lookup returns CDR1 SGHTA and CDR2 FQGTGA. The CDR3 nucleotides read TGTGCCAGCAGCTTGACTAGCGGGAGCCACGAGCAGTACTTC. This gives the protein CASSLTSGSHEQYF.

This clonotype turned up a few times. This chain links TRBV12-3 or TRBV12-4 with TRBJ1-1; 7 bases line up with TRBD1. There are 15 residues in the CDR3. Trimming removed 8 bases from V and 1 base from J; junction bases left unmatched: 10. The CDR3 bases are TGTGCCAGCCACACTGGGGACAGTAAGAACACTGAAGCTTTCTTT. This gives the protein CASHTGDSKNTEAFF.

V and J are TRBV11-2 and TRBJ2-1; weak D call: TRBD1 (5 bases). Trimming left V 7 bases short and J 3 bases short, with 22 bases between. The CDR3 is 17 residues long. CDR1 SGHAT and CDR2 FQNNGV come from the germline V gene. The CDR3 sequence is CASTIQQDLSLYNEQFF. The CDR3 region has the DNA TGTGCCAGCACCATACAACAGGATCTGTCCCTCTACAATGAGCAGTTCTTC.